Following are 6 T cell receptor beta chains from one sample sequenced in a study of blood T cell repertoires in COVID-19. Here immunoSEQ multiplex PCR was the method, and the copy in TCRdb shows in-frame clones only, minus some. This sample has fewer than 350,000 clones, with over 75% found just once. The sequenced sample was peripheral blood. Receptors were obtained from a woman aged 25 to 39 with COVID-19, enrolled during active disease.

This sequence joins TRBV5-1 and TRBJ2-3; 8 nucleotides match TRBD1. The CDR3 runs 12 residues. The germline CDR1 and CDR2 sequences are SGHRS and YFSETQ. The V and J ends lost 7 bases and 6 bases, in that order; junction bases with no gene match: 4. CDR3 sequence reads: CASARDRDTQYF. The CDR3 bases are TGCGCCAGCGCACGGGACAGGGATACGCAGTATTTT.

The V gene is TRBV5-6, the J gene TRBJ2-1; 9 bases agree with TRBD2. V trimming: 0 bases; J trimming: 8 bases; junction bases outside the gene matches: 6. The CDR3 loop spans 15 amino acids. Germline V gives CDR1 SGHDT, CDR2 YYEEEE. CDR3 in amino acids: CASSLGPGLAYEQFF. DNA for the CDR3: TGTGCCAGCAGCTTGGGCCCGGGACTAGCCTATGAGCAGTTCTTC.

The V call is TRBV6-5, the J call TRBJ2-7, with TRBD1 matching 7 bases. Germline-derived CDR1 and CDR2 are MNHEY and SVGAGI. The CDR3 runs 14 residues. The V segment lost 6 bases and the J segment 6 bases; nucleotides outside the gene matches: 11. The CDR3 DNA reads TGTGCCAGCAGCCTACTACAGGGGCGAGGCGAGCAGTACTTC. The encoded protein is CASSLLQGRGEQYF.

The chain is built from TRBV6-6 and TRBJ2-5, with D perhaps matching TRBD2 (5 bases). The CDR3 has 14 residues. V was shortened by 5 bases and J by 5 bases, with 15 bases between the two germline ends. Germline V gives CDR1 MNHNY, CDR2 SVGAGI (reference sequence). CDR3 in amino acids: CASSPGLPRETQYF. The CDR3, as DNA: TGTGCCAGCAGTCCCGGACTTCCGAGGGAGACCCAGTACTTC.

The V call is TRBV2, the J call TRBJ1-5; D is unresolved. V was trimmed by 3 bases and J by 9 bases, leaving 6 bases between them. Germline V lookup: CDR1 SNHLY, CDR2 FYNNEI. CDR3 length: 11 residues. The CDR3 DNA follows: TGTGCCAGCAGTGAGGGGAGGCCCCAGCATTTT. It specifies CASSEGRPQHF.

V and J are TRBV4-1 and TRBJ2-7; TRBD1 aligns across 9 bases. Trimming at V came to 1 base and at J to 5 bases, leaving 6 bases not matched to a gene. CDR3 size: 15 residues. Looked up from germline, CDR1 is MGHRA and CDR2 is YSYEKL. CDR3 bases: TGCGCCAGCAGCCAAGCAAGGGACAGGGTCGACGAGCAGTACTTC. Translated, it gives CASSQARDRVDEQYF.